The 5 T cell receptor beta chains below were found in one sample sequenced in a study of OX40 agonist ivuxolimab in advanced cancers. Method: immunoSEQ multiplex PCR; TCRdb's copy keeps in-frame clones and lacks some. The sample carries about 82,000 clones, more than 90% recorded once. Material: CD4+ or CD8+ T cells sorted from blood, obtained in a trial of the OX40 agonist ivuxolimab. The receptors stem from an adult with an advanced solid tumor such as melanoma, head and neck, liver or kidney cancer.

This chain connects TRBV10-3 to TRBJ1-1; weak D call: TRBD1 (6 bases). This CDR3 contains 14 residues. Trimming took off 6 bases at V and 1 base at J, with 12 bases between the two ends. Germline V gives CDR1 ENHRY, CDR2 SYGVKD. The CDR3 DNA follows: TGTGCCATCAGCACCGGGACACCGAACACTGAAGCTTTCTTT. Amino acids: CAISTGTPNTEAFF.

The V and J genes are TRBV7-2 and TRBJ2-5; a possible D gene is TRBD2 (6 bases). Per the germline V gene, CDR1 is SGHTA and CDR2 is FQGNSA. The CDR3 sequence is 16 residues long. V lost 5 bases and J lost 1, with 17 bases in between. CDR3 residues: CASSLGVAVLQETQYF. The CDR3 DNA is TGTGCCAGCAGCCTGGGAGTAGCGGTGCTCCAAGAGACCCAGTACTTC. The full variable domain, in which reference TRBV7-2 and TRBJ2-5 provide the parts outside the CDR3, is GAGVSQSPSNKVTEKGKDVELRCDPISGHTALYWYRQSLGQGLEFLIYFQGNSAPDKSGLPSDRFSAERTGGSVSTLTIQRTQQEDSAVYLCASSLGVAVLQETQYFGPGTRLLVL.

The chain couples TRBV20-1 to TRBJ1-1, with 8 bases identical to TRBD1. From germline, CDR1 is DFQATT and CDR2 SNEGSKA (reference sequence). The junction had 3 bases not matched to a gene; V was cut back by 8 bases and J by 4 bases. The CDR3 runs 11 residues. CDR3 sequence (DNA): TGCAGTCAGGGGGCGGCCACTGAAGCTTTCTTT. Amino acid sequence: CSQGAATEAFF.

The chain joins TRBV4-3 to TRBJ2-4; D unclear. The CDR3 is 13 amino acids. With 1 base removed from V and 0 bases from J, the gap between germline ends came to 1 base. Germline values: CDR1 LGHNA, CDR2 YSLEER. In DNA form, the CDR3 reads TGCGCCAGCAGCCAAGGAGCCAAAAACATTCAGTACTTC. It encodes CASSQGAKNIQYF.

In its sample, this clone was seen once. No DNA is shown, since the ends of the CDR3 on it are uncertain; the CDR3 is the one TCRdb lists. The chain is built from TRBV27 and TRBJ2-2; TRBD2 is the table's D call, not checked against the DNA. The CDR3 length equals 15 residues, ends included. Germline CDR1 reads MNHEY; CDR2 reads SMNVEV (reference sequence). Here the CDR3 reads CASTTFGSPTGELFF.